This record covers a single T cell receptor beta chain. The trim removed 0 bases at V and 8 bases at J, leaving 10 bases unmatched. The CDR3 length is 16 residues. Germline loops: CDR1 SGHNT, CDR2 YYREEE (reference sequence). This sample was included in a study of siplizumab effects on memory and regulatory T cells. TCRdb's copy holds only in-frame clones and misses some; the assay was immunoSEQ multiplex PCR. The sample has over 55,000 clones, approximately 87% seen once; the top ten hold roughly 3.8%. The sequencing input was memory CD4+ T cells sorted from blood. The V and J genes are TRBV5-4 and TRBJ2-1; 8 positions agree with TRBD2. This TCR was recovered from a human donor in good health. The CDR3, as DNA: TGTGCCAGCAGCTTGGCCCTTAGCGGGAACCCGGATGAGCAGTTCTTC. Protein: CASSLALSGNPDEQFF.